These 29 T cell receptor beta chains were sequenced from one sample in a study of T cells in Graves' hyperthyroidism and ophthalmopathy. Amplification of TCR beta CDR3 regions was performed using RNA transcripts as template. A set of HTBI primers served as the primers for a first-round RT-PCR of the TCR CDR3. TCRdb called the multiplex PCR reads again in MiXCR, with one record for every CDR3 protein. The sample carries about 400,000 distinct CDR3 sequences, about 13% recorded once. Sequencing was carried out using blood. The receptors shown here come from a young woman with Graves' hyperthyroidism.

The V and J genes are TRBV27 and TRBJ2-6; D is possibly TRBD1 or TRBD2 (5 bases each). This CDR3 is 14 amino acids long. Germline V gene lookup returns CDR1 MNHEY and CDR2 SMNVEV (reference sequence). V was shortened by 0 bases and J by 6 bases, with 6 bases between the two germline ends. The DNA of the CDR3 is TGTGCCAGCAGTTTATCCGGGACGGCCAACGTCCTGACTTTC. It is translated as CASSLSGTANVLTF.

This clonotype has at least ten counts. This chain uses TRBV29-1 with TRBJ2-3, with 7 bases that match TRBD1. Germline V gene lookup returns CDR1 SQVTM and CDR2 ANQGSEA. The ends lost 7 bases at V and 2 bases at J; junction bases unmatched: 3. CDR3 length: 12 amino acids. This CDR3 is CSAGTATDTQYF. The CDR3 bases are TGCAGCGCCGGGACAGCCACAGATACGCAGTATTTT.

This clonotype has a count of ten or more. The rearrangement joins TRBV28 to TRBJ1-6; TRBD1 matches 10 bases. The V segment lost 5 bases and the J segment 3 bases; nucleotides outside the gene matches: 10. This CDR3 comprises 18 residues. Germline CDR1 reads MDHEN; CDR2 reads SYDVKM. CDR3 bases: TGTGCCAGCAGTCCCGGACAGGGGGTAGGACTCTATAATTCACCCCTCCACTTT. Residues: CASSPGQGVGLYNSPLHF.

This clonotype was observed at least ten times. The rearrangement joins TRBV7-9 to TRBJ2-7; D unresolved. Looked up from germline, CDR1 is SEHNR and CDR2 is FQNEAQ (reference sequence). The CDR3 has 16 amino acids. V was trimmed by 4 bases and J by 4 bases, leaving 20 bases between them. The CDR3 is CASSSQMDLIPYEQYF. The CDR3 DNA reads TGTGCCAGCAGCTCGCAAATGGACCTCATACCTTACGAGCAGTACTTC.

The chain links TRBV6-1 to TRBJ2-4; TRBD1 aligns across 8 bases. J lost 5 bases, V lost 6 bases, and 9 bases had no gene match. The germline CDR1 and CDR2 sequences are MNHNS and SASEGT. This CDR3 has 15 amino acids. For the CDR3, the DNA is TGTGCCAGCAGAAGTTGGACAGGGTTGGAAAACATTCAGTACTTC. Translation: CASRSWTGLENIQYF.

The chain recombines TRBV7-9 with TRBJ2-2, with a tentative D call TRBD2 (5 bases). The CDR3 extends over 17 amino acids. Germline V lookup: CDR1 SEHNR, CDR2 FQNEAQ (reference sequence). The V gene lost 3 bases and the J gene lost 1 base, with 15 bases spanning the gap. The CDR3 region is CASSFTGLSWNTGELFF. CDR3 nucleotides: TGTGCCAGCAGCTTTACGGGGTTATCTTGGAACACCGGGGAGCTGTTTTTT.

The CDR3 region has the DNA TGTGCCAGCAGTTGGAGTAAAAGGGGAACTGAAGCTTTCTTT. The encoded protein is CASSWSKRGTEAFF. This chain connects TRBV6-9 to TRBJ1-1; TRBD1 is a possible D gene (5 bases). V gave up 4 bases and J gave up 5 bases, with 14 bases separating them. From germline, CDR1 is MNHGY and CDR2 SVAAGI. This CDR3 contains 14 residues.

The chain links TRBV9 to TRBJ2-1; 7 bases are shared with TRBD2. Germline values: CDR1 SGDLS, CDR2 YYNGEE. The CDR3 is 15 amino acids. The ends lost 3 bases at V and 4 bases at J; junction bases unmatched: 7. CDR3 nucleotide sequence: TGTGCCAGCAGCGCCCGACTAGCAGAATACAATGAGCAGTTCTTC. It codes for CASSARLAEYNEQFF.

The chain employs TRBV20-1 and TRBJ2-5; maybe TRBD1 (6 bases). The CDR3 is 12 residues long. V lost 6 bases and J lost 3, with 11 bases in between. CDR1 is DFQATT and CDR2 is SNEGSKA in the germline V gene (reference sequence). Here the CDR3 DNA reads TGCAGTGCGAGGACAGCGGAAGAGACCCAGTACTTC. It codes for CSARTAEETQYF.

This clonotype was seen at least ten times. V usage is TRBV28 and J usage is TRBJ2-3; D not certain. Germline CDR1 is MDHEN and CDR2 is SYDVKM. The V and J ends lost 2 bases and 4 bases respectively, with 7 bases between them. The CDR3 has 13 residues. The CDR3 DNA follows: TGTGCCAGCAGTTTACCCATTGCAGATACGCAGTATTTT. The encoded protein is CASSLPIADTQYF. Drawing the rest from reference TRBV28 and TRBJ2-3, the complete variable domain is DVKVTQSSRYLVKRTGEKVFLECVQDMDHENMFWYRQDPGLGLRLIYFSYDVKMKEKGDIPEGYSVSREKKERFSLILESASTNQTSMYLCASSLPIADTQYFGPGTRLTVL.

This clonotype showed up just a few times. This chain connects TRBV7-9 to TRBJ2-7; no reliable D call. The CDR3 runs to 13 residues. Per the germline V gene, CDR1 is SEHNR and CDR2 is FQNEAQ (reference sequence). V lost 3 bases to trimming and J lost 7 bases, with 13 bases between them. DNA for the CDR3: TGTGCCAGCAGCTTCGTGGGGTTGGGAGAGCAGTACTTC. Encoded protein: CASSFVGLGEQYF.

DNA of the CDR3: TGTGCCAGCAGTTCCCCCGGGAACACAGATACGCAGTATTTT. Protein sequence: CASSSPGNTDTQYF. The rearrangement links TRBV12-3 or TRBV12-4 to TRBJ2-3, with D maybe TRBD2 (5 bases). Trimming pared 4 bases from V and 2 bases from J, leaving 10 bases between. This CDR3 spans 14 amino acids.

V is TRBV5-4 and J is TRBJ2-7, with D perhaps matching TRBD1 (7 bases). Trimming cost V 4 bases and J 3 bases, with 17 bases left between them. Germline CDR1 reads SGHNT; CDR2 reads YYREEE (reference sequence). The CDR3 extends over 15 amino acids. The CDR3 is CASSPGGGTVYEQYF. CDR3 sequence (DNA): TGTGCCAGCAGCCCCGGAGGCGGGACAGTCTACGAGCAGTACTTC.

This chain connects TRBV28 to TRBJ2-4; D gene ambiguous. CDR3 length: 17 residues. Trimming cost V 1 base and J 3 bases, with 16 bases left between them. The V gene's germline CDR1 is MDHEN and CDR2 SYDVKM. The CDR3 DNA reads as TGTGCCAGCAGTTTATTTTGGTCCCCCGAGGACAAAAACATTCAGTACTTC. It encodes CASSLFWSPEDKNIQYF.

This clonotype has ten or more counts. This rearrangement joins TRBV6-6 to TRBJ2-3, with TRBD1 identical over 9 bases. This CDR3 has 18 amino acids. Trimming cost V 2 bases and J 5 bases; bases outside gene matches: 14. CDR1 MNHNY and CDR2 SVGAGI come from the germline V gene (reference sequence). The CDR3 is CASSYGWTGTGSEDTQYF. As DNA, the CDR3 is TGTGCCAGCAGTTACGGGTGGACCGGGACAGGGTCTGAAGATACGCAGTATTTT.

This clonotype was found many times. The chain combines TRBV11-1 with TRBJ1-1; no clear D gene. Looked up from germline, CDR1 is SGHAT and CDR2 is FQDESV (reference sequence). Trimming cost V 5 bases and J 6 bases, with 13 bases left between them. The CDR3 is 13 residues long. CDR3 protein: CASSVIVSAEAFF. The CDR3 DNA follows: TGTGCCAGCAGCGTGATCGTATCGGCTGAAGCTTTCTTT.

There are many counts of this clonotype. The chain links TRBV18 to TRBJ2-1, with 14 positions matching TRBD2. V lost 4 bases to trimming and J lost 6 bases; unmatched junction nucleotides: 8. The CDR3 spans 17 residues. Germline V lookup: CDR1 KGHSH, CDR2 LQKENI. DNA for the CDR3: TGTGCCAGCTCACTAGGACTAGCGGGAGGCCTGGGCAATGAGCAGTTCTTC. Residues: CASSLGLAGGLGNEQFF.

This clonotype has just a few counts. The rearrangement links TRBV30 to TRBJ2-7; D may correspond to TRBD1 or TRBD2 (5 bases each). This CDR3 has 11 residues. The germline V gene encodes CDR1 GTSNPN and CDR2 SVGIG (reference sequence). Deletions cut 4 bases from V and 7 bases from J, with 11 bases between. CDR3 sequence: CAWMGDREQYF. CDR3 sequence (DNA): TGTGCCTGGATGGGGGATCGGGAGCAGTACTTC.

The table lists this clonotype with many counts. This chain uses TRBV30 with TRBJ2-1; 11 positions match TRBD2. Germline trimming cut 0 bases from V and 7 bases from J; bases unmatched to any gene: 5. The CDR3 has 15 residues. Germline CDR1 GTSNPN, CDR2 SVGIG (reference sequence). The CDR3 DNA reads as TGTGCCTGGAGTGTGGTAGCGGGAGGGCTAAATGAGCAGTTCTTC. Its protein is CAWSVVAGGLNEQFF.

In its sample, this clonotype was seen a few times. V and J are TRBV4-3 and TRBJ2-1, with 7 positions matching TRBD2. The germline CDR1 and CDR2 sequences are LGHNA and YSLEER. Unmatched junction bases numbered 17, after V lost 4 bases and J lost 5 bases. CDR3 length: 18 amino acids. CDR3 protein: CASSRDLGGQRGDNEQFF. The CDR3 DNA reads TGCGCCAGCAGCCGCGACCTTGGAGGGCAGCGGGGTGACAATGAGCAGTTCTTC.

Remarks on this clonotype: This sequence may be a read error, since a much larger clone differs from it by one base. This sequence joins TRBV28 and TRBJ1-4; no definite D call. This CDR3 region has 13 residues. Germline-derived CDR1 and CDR2 are MDHEN and SYDVKM. In DNA, the CDR3 is TGTGTCAGCAGTTTAACAACTAATGAAAAACTGTTTTTT. Translated, it gives CVSSLTTNEKLFF. Complete variable domain (other parts from reference TRBV28 and TRBJ1-4): DVKVTQSSRYLVKRTGEKVFLECVQDMDHENMFWYRQDPGLGLRLIYFSYDVKMKEKGDIPEGYSVSREKKERFSLILESASTNQTSMYLCVSSLTTNEKLFFGSGTQLSVL.

This clonotype occurred a few times. This chain uses TRBV28 with TRBJ2-1; 11 bases match TRBD2. The V and J ends lost 7 bases and 7 bases, in that order; junction bases with no gene match: 9. The CDR3 spans 15 residues. In germline, CDR1 is MDHEN, CDR2 SYDVKM. The CDR3 loop is CASIQIAGGRNEQFF. CDR3 nucleotides: TGTGCCAGCATCCAAATAGCGGGAGGGCGGAATGAGCAGTTCTTC.

J is TRBJ2-5 and V is TRBV6-1, with TRBD2 matching 10 bases. From germline, CDR1 is MNHNS and CDR2 SASEGT. J was trimmed by 7 bases and V by 6 bases; bases with no gene match: 8. CDR3 length equals 14 residues. The CDR3 here is CASRLAGVVWTQYF. CDR3 nucleotides: TGTGCCAGCAGGCTAGCGGGGGTAGTTTGGACCCAGTACTTC.

The sample holds a few counts of this clonotype. J is TRBJ2-7 and V is TRBV20-1; D call uncertain. The CDR3 is made up of 11 amino acids. CDR1 and CDR2 from the germline V gene are DFQATT and SNEGSKA (reference sequence). V lost 3 bases, J lost 6 bases, and 9 bases lay in between. This CDR3 reads CSARWGPEQYF. The CDR3 DNA reads as TGCAGTGCTAGGTGGGGTCCCGAGCAGTACTTC.

Notes on this clonotype: Being one base from a much bigger clone, this may be a read error. The V call is TRBV10-3, the J call TRBJ2-7, with D perhaps TRBD1 (5 bases). The V and J ends lost 6 bases and 0 bases respectively, with 9 bases between them. The CDR3 is made up of 13 amino acids. Germline V gives CDR1 ENHRY, CDR2 SYGVKD. The CDR3 DNA reads TGTGCCATCAGGACAGTTAGCTCCTACGAGCAGTACTTC. Its protein is CAIRTVSSYEQYF.

The rearrangement links TRBV5-6 to TRBJ1-1; D is unresolved. In germline, CDR1 is SGHDT, CDR2 YYEEEE. This CDR3 has 15 residues. The V end lost 4 bases, the J end lost 1 base, and 14 bases lay between the germline ends. In nucleotides, the CDR3 is TGTGCCAGCAGCCCTTCGACGGAAACGAACACTGAAGCTTTCTTT. Translated: CASSPSTETNTEAFF.

The chain has TRBV12-3 or TRBV12-4 and TRBJ1-1; 8 bases are shared with TRBD1. The CDR3 covers 14 residues. J gave up 7 bases and V 4 bases, and 8 bases lay outside the gene matches. CDR3 sequence: CASSSSSGGGEAFF. The CDR3 bases are TGTGCCAGCAGTTCATCTTCAGGGGGCGGTGAAGCTTTCTTT.

This clonotype has a handful of counts. V and J are TRBV5-8 and TRBJ1-4, with D perhaps matching TRBD1 (6 bases). Germline V gene lookup returns CDR1 SGHTS and CDR2 YDEGEE. Deletions cut 2 bases from V and 0 bases from J, with 11 bases between. There are 16 residues in the CDR3. In DNA, the CDR3 is TGTGCCAGCAGCTTTGGGGGCGGTACAACTAATGAAAAACTGTTTTTT. Amino acids: CASSFGGGTTNEKLFF. Combining the CDR3 with reference TRBV5-8 and TRBJ1-4 gives the whole variable domain EAGVTQSPTHLIKTRGQQATLRCSPISGHTSVYWYQQALGLGLQFLLWYDEGEERNRGNFPPRFSGRQFPNYSSELNVNALELEDSALYLCASSFGGGTTNEKLFFGSGTQLSVL.

This clonotype was seen at least ten times. The chain recombines TRBV6-1 with TRBJ2-1; no reliable D call. CDR1 is MNHNS, CDR2 SASEGT, per germline. The germline V and J ends were trimmed by 3 bases and 1 base, with 16 bases remaining between them. The CDR3 consists of 17 residues. This CDR3 reads CASSELSPWGSYNEQFF. The CDR3 region has the DNA TGTGCCAGCAGTGAGCTATCCCCTTGGGGATCCTACAATGAGCAGTTCTTC.